Here is one T cell receptor (beta chain) with its context. Its antigen is unidentified. The sample belongs to a study of shared clonotypes between healthy human individuals. Study-wide background: Per donor, three plates held CD4 naive cells, three held CD4 memory, two held CD8 naive and one held CD8 memory.

Findings of the study overall: Several donors showed sharing of approximately 4.7% of naive CD4 clonotypes. Since donors were few, the genetic and exposure-history diversity represented was limited.

CDR1 and CDR2 from the germline V gene are SNHLY and FYNNEI. The CDR3 spans 13 residues. The germline V and J ends were trimmed by 5 bases and 7 bases, with 14 bases remaining between them. An assay was performed, and its level was deep. Libraries were prepared by immunoSEQ multiplex PCR; TCRdb keeps only in-frame clonotypes and omits some of them. The top ten hold just over 50% of the sample, which has under 85,000 clones, 62% seen once. This clonotype was sampled from a young man in good health. The chain uses TRBV2 and TRBJ1-2, with D perhaps TRBD1 (5 bases). Sequenced material: memory CD8+ T cells sorted from blood. Subset specified: CD45RO+ cells pooled with CCR7-negative TemRA cells. Here the CDR3 DNA reads TGTGCCAGCAGTCCCCAGCCAGGGTTTGGCTACACCTTC. As protein: CASSPQPGFGYTF.